This T cell receptor beta chain was found in a study of shared T cell receptors in the human thymus. Method: immunoSEQ multiplex PCR; TCRdb's copy keeps in-frame clones and lacks some. Altogether roughly 560,000 clones are present, 70% to 80% being singletons, with the ten largest covering around 0.012%. J gave up 0 bases and V 1 base, and 9 bases lay outside the gene matches. CDR3 length: 19 residues. Germline loops: CDR1 LGHNA, CDR2 YSLEER. This same sample was also part of a study on human thymus T cells. That paper adds: Thymic and blood repertoires appeared to carry a bias in their V and J gene usage.

This chain uses TRBV4-3 with TRBJ2-7; 13 bases match TRBD2. The source of this sequence is a boy in the first two years of life with a congenital heart defect. The sample comprised thymocytes. This CDR3 is CASSQAWGTSGASSYEQYF. CDR3 nucleotide sequence: TGCGCCAGCAGCCAAGCTTGGGGGACTAGCGGGGCAAGCTCCTACGAGCAGTACTTC.